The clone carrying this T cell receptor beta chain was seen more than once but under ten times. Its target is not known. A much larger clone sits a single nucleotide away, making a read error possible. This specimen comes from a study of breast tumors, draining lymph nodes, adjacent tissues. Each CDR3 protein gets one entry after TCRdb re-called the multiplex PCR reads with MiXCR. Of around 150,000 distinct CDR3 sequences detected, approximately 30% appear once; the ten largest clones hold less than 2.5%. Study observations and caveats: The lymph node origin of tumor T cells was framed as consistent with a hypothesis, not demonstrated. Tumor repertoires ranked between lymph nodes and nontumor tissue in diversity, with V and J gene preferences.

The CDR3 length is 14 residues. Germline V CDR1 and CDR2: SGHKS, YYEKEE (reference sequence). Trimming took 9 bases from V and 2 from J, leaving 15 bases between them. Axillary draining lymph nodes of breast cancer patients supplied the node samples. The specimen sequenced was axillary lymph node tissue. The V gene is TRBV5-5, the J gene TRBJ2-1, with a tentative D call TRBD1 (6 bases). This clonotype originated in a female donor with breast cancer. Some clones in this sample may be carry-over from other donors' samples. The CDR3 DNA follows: TGTGCCACCTACGGCAGGGGAACCTACAATGAGCAGTTCTTC. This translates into CATYGRGTYNEQFF.